The following is a T cell receptor beta chain sequence with its context. The CDR3 is 16 residues long. The sample belongs to a study of blood T cell repertoires in COVID-19. Study-level information: Italy, Spain and the United States were the sources of the convalescent and acute COVID-19 samples. T cells, B-cell-depleted T cells, or PBMCs supplied cDNA or gDNA.

In the authors' methods: Estimation of nucleated cell counts was performed using reference gene primer amplification. The data were produced by immunoSEQ multiplex PCR, yet TCRdb's version contains in-frame clones alone and is incomplete. V and J calls and clone size are copied from that table; D and trimming were computed from the DNA. The table lists 150,000 to 200,000 clones, 80% to 85% of them singletons, with approximately 5.4% in the top ten. The sequenced sample consisted of peripheral blood. The receptor was isolated from a woman in her 30s with acute or convalescent COVID-19. The rearrangement uses TRBV21-1 and TRBJ1-1; TRBD1, the table's D call, was not compared with the DNA. TRBV21-1 is labeled a pseudogene. In DNA, the CDR3 is TGTGCCAGCATTAACCGGGACAGGGGGCCGGACACTGAAGCTTTCTTT. The encoded protein is CASINRDRGPDTEAFF.